Below are 7 T cell receptor beta chains sequenced from a single sample in a study of shared clonotypes between healthy human individuals. The table came from immunoSEQ multiplex PCR; TCRdb's copy has only in-frame clones and leaves some out. Counted here are some 500,000 clones, 79% occurring once; the ten biggest clones make up over 9.5%. Sequenced: PBMCs. These receptors were collected from a woman in her thirties or forties in good health. Some clones in this sample may be carry-over from other donors' samples.

V gene TRBV30 combines with J gene TRBJ2-2, with D possibly being TRBD2 (5 bases). V was cut by 3 bases and J by 5 bases, with 19 bases left in between. The CDR3 is made up of 16 amino acids. Germline CDR1 and CDR2: GTSNPN and SVGIG (reference sequence). CDR3 nucleotide sequence: TGTGCCTGGAGCAGTCCAGGAATCCCGGGGACCGGGGAGCTGTTTTTT. The encoded protein is CAWSSPGIPGTGELFF.

The chain couples TRBV7-2 to TRBJ2-3; 8 bases fit TRBD1. V lost 5 bases to trimming and J lost 6 bases; unmatched junction nucleotides: 10. This CDR3 is 15 amino acids long. Germline loops: CDR1 SGHTA, CDR2 FQGNSA. CDR3 residues: CASSLRDRFQDTQYF. The CDR3 coding sequence is TGTGCCAGCAGCCTAAGGGACAGGTTTCAGGATACGCAGTATTTT.

As concerns this clone: At one boundary the junction diverges from the germline segment, which might be a read error. Other DNA variants within this sample encode the same CDR3. The J gene is TRBJ2-7, the V gene TRBV6-5; 10 nucleotides match TRBD1. The CDR3 has 14 residues. CDR1 and CDR2 from the germline V gene are MNHEY and SVGAGI. CDR3 sequence reads: CASSSRTGGYEQYF. The DNA of the CDR3 is TGTGCCAGTAGTTCCAGGACAGGGGGCTACGAGCAGTACTTC.

CDR3 amino acids: CASSFPQGAYVSGELFF. The CDR3 DNA reads TGTGCCAGCAGCTTCCCGCAGGGGGCGTACGTGTCCGGGGAGCTGTTTTTT. V is TRBV7-9 and J is TRBJ2-2; 8 positions agree with TRBD1. The CDR3 sequence is 17 residues long. Germline V lookup: CDR1 SEHNR, CDR2 FQNEAQ (reference sequence). J was trimmed by 6 bases and V by 3 bases; bases with no gene match: 12. Variable domain in full (rest from reference TRBV7-9 and TRBJ2-2): DTGVSQNPRHKITKRGQNVTFRCDPISEHNRLYWYRQTLGQGPEFLTYFQNEAQLEKSRLLSDRFSAERPKGSFSTLEIQRTEQGDSAMYLCASSFPQGAYVSGELFFGEGSRLTVL.

The chain is built from TRBV27 and TRBJ1-4; 8 bases map to TRBD1. The CDR3 loop spans 16 amino acids. The V gene end was trimmed by 3 bases and the J gene end by 6 bases; junction bases not matched to a gene: 9. CDR1 is MNHEY, CDR2 SMNVEV, per germline (reference sequence). CDR3 nucleotides: TGTGCCAGCAGTTTGGGCAGGGGGCTTTTGGATGAAAAACTGTTTTTT. Translated, it gives CASSLGRGLLDEKLFF.

This chain links TRBV2 with TRBJ1-5, with D hard to call. This CDR3 is built from 11 residues. The germline gives CDR1 SNHLY, CDR2 FYNNEI. V was pared by 6 bases and J by 3 bases, with 3 bases between. Here the CDR3 reads CASRINQPQHF. CDR3 sequence (DNA): TGTGCCAGCAGGATCAATCAGCCCCAGCATTTT.

The table lists this clone with a count of one. The gene calls are TRBV5-1 and TRBJ1-4, with 7 bases matching TRBD1. The CDR3 runs 15 residues. The ends lost 4 bases at V and 5 bases at J; junction bases unmatched: 8. Germline CDR1 is SGHRS and CDR2 is YFSETQ. CDR3 in amino acids: CASSPRGQLNEKLFF. The CDR3 DNA is TGCGCCAGCAGCCCCCGGGGACAGCTAAATGAAAAACTGTTTTTT.